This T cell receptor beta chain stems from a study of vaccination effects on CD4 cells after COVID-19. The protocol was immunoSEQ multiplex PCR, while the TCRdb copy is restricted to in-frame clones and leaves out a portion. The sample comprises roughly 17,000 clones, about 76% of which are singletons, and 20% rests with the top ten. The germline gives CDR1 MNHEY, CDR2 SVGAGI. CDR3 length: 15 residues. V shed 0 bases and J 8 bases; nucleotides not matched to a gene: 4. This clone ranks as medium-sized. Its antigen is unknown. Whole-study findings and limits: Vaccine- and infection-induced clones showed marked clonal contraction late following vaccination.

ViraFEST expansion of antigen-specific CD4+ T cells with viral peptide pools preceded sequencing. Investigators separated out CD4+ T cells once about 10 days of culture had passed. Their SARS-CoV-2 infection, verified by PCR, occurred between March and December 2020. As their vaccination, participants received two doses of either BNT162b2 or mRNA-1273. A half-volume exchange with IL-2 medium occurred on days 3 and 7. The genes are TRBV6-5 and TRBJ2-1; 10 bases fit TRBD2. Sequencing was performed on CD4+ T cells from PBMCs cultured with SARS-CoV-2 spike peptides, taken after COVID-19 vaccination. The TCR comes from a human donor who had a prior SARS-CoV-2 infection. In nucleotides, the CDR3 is TGTGCCAGCAGTTACTCTAGCGGGGGGTCCTATGAGCAGTTCTTC. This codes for CASSYSSGGSYEQFF.